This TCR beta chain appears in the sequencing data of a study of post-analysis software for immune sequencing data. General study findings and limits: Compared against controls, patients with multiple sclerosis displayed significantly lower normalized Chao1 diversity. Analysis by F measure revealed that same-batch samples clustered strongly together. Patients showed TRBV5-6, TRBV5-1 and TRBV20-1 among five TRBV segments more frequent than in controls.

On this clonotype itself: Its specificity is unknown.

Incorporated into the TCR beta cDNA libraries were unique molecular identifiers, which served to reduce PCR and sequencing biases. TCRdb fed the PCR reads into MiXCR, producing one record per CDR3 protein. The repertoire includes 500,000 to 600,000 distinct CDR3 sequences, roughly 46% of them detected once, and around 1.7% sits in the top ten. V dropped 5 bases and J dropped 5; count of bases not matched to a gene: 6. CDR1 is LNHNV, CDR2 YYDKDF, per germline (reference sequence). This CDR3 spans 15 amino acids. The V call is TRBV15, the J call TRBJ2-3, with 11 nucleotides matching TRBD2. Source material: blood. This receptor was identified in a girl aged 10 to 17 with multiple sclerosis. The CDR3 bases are TGTGCCACCAGCCCACTAGCGGGGGAGATAGATACGCAGTATTTT. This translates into CATSPLAGEIDTQYF.